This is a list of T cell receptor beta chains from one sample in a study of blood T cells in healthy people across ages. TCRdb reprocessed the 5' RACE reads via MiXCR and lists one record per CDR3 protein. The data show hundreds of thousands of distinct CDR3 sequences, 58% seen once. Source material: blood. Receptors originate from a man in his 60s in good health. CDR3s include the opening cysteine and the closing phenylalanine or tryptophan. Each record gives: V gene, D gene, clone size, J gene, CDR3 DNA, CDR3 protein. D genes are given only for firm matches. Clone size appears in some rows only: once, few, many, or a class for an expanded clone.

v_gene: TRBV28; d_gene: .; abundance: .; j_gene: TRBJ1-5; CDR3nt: TGTGCCAGCAGGGCAGGGAGATTTGATCAGCCCCAGCATTTT; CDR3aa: CASRAGRFDQPQHF
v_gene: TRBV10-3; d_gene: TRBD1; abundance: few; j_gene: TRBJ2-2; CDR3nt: TGTGCCATCAGAGGGACAGGGGGAAACGGGGAGCTGTTTTTT; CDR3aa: CAIRGTGGNGELFF
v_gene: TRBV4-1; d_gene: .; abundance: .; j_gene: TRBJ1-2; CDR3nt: TGCGCCAGCAGCCAAGGGGAGGGGTACGAATTTTATGGCTACACCTTC; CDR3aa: CASSQGEGYEFYGYTF
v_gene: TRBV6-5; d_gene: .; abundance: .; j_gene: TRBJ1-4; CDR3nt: TGTGCCAGCGGCAGGGGTAGGAGTGAAAAACTGTTTTTT; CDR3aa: CASGRGRSEKLFF
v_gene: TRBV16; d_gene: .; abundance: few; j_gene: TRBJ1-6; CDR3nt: TGTGCCAGCAGCCAGGGCTATAATTCACCCCTCCACTTT; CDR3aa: CASSQGYNSPLHF
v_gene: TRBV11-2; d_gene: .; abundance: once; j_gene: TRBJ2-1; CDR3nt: TGTGCCAGCAGCTTAGTGGGGGACTTGACCAATGAGCAGTTCTTC; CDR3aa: CASSLVGDLTNEQFF
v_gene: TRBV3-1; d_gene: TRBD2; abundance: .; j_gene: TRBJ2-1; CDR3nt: TGTGCCAGCAGCCAACGGAGCGGGGGGGCCTACAATGAGCAGTTCTTC; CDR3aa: CASSQRSGGAYNEQFF
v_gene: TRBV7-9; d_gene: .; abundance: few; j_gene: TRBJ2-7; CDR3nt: TGTGCCAGCAGCTTATTTGGGGGAAGAGACTCCTACGAGCAGTACTTC; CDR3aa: CASSLFGGRDSYEQYF
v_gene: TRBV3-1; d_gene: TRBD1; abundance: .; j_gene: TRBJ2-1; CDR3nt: TGTGCCAGCAGCCAACTAACAGGGGGCGGTGAGCAGTTCTTC; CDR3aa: CASSQLTGGGEQFF
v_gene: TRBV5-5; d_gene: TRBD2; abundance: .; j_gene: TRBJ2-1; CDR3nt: TGTGCCAGCAGCTTGCCCGGGACTAGCGGGGGAGGCAATGAGCAGTTCTTC; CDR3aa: CASSLPGTSGGGNEQFF
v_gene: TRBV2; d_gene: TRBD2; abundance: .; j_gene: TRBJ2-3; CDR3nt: TGTGCCAGCAGCCGAGCGGGGCAAAGCACAGATACGCAGTATTTT; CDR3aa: CASSRAGQSTDTQYF
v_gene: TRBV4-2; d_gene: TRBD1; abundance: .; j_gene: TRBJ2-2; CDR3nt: TGTGCCAGCAGCCAGAGAGGACAGGGTAGGACCGGGGAGCTGTTTTTT; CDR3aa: CASSQRGQGRTGELFF
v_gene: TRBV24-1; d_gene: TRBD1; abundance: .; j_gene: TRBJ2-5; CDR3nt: TGTGCCACCAGTGATCTCGACAGGGGACAAGAGACCCAGTACTTC; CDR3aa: CATSDLDRGQETQYF
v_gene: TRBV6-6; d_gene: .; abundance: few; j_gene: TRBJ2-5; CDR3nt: TGTGCCAGCAGGTCCGTGGCGGAGACCCAGTACTTC; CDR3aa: CASRSVAETQYF
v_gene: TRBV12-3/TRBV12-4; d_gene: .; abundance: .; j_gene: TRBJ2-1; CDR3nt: TGTGCCAGCAGTCCCCGGGTAGGCGGCGATGAGCAGTTCTTC; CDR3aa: CASSPRVGGDEQFF
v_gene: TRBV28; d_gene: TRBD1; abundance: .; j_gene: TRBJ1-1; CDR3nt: TGTGCCAGCAGTTTGACAGGGGCGATGAACACTGAAGCTTTCTTT; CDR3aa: CASSLTGAMNTEAFF
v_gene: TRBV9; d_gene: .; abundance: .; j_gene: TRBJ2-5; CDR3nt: TGTGCCAGCAGCACAGGGCACTCCCAAGAGACCCAGTACTTC; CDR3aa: CASSTGHSQETQYF
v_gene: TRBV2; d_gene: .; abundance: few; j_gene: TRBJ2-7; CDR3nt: TGTGCCAGCAGTGAAATAGCAGGGAGGTCCTACGAGCAGTACTTC; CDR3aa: CASSEIAGRSYEQYF
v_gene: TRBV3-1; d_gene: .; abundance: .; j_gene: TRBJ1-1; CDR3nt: TGTGCCAGCAGCCAAGGGAACTTGAACACTGAAGCTTTCTTT; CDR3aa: CASSQGNLNTEAFF
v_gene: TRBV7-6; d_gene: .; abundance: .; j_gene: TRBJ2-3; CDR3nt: TGTGCCAGCAGCTCGTTGGGGGGGCGTGCAGATACGCAGTATTTT; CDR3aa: CASSSLGGRADTQYF
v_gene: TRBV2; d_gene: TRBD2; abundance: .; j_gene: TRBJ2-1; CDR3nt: TGTGCCAGCGGGGGACTAGCGGGCTACAATGAGCAGTTCTTC; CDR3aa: CASGGLAGYNEQFF
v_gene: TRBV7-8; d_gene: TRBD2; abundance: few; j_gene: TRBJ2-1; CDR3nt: TGTGCCAGCAGCTTTCAGCCTAGCGGGGGGAACATATACAATGAGCAGTTCTTC; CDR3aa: CASSFQPSGGNIYNEQFF
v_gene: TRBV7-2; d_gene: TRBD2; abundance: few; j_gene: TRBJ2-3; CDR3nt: TGTGCCAGCAGCTTAGACCTCCCACTAGCGGGGGGGGGCACAGATACGCAGTATTTT; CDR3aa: CASSLDLPLAGGGTDTQYF
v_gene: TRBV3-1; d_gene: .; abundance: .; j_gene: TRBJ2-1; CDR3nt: TGTGCCAGCAGCACCCGCGGGGGCACACAGTTCTTC; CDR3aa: CASSTRGGTQFF
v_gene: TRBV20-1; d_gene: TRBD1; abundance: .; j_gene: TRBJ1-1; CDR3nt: TGCAGTGCTAGGCCTAACAGGGGTTGGGCTGAAGCTTTCTTT; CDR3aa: CSARPNRGWAEAFF
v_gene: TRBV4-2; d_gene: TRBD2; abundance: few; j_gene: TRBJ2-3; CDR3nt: TGTGCCAGCAGCCCCCGGACTAGCGGGGGAAACACAGATACGCAGTATTTT; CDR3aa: CASSPRTSGGNTDTQYF
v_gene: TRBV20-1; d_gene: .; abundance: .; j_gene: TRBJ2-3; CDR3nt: TGCAGTGCTAGGGACTTCGGCAGCACAGATACGCAGTATTTT; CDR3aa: CSARDFGSTDTQYF
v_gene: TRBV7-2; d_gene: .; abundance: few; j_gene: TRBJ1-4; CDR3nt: TGTGCCAGCAGCCTCGGAGGCAGCCCTAGTGAAAAACTGTTTTTT; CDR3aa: CASSLGGSPSEKLFF
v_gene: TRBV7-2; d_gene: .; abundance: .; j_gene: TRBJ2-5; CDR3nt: TGTGCCAGCAGCTTCACAGAAAGCGGGACCCAGTACTTC; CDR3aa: CASSFTESGTQYF
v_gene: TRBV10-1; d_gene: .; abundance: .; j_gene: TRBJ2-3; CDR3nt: TGCGCCAGCAGTGAGTTGGGACTTTCGATCACAGATACGCAGTATTTT; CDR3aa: CASSELGLSITDTQYF
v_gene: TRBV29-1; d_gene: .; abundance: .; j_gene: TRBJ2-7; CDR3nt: TGCAGCGTTGACCACAGAAGAGCGTACGAGCAGTACTTC; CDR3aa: CSVDHRRAYEQYF
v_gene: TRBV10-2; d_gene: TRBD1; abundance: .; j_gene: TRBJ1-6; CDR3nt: TGCGCCAGCAGCAGACAGGGGGAAGGATCACCCCTCCACTTT; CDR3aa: CASSRQGEGSPLHF
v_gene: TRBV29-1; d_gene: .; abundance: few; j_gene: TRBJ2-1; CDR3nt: TGCAGCGTTGAAGGTACATGGGGGGACGAGCAGTTCTTC; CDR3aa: CSVEGTWGDEQFF
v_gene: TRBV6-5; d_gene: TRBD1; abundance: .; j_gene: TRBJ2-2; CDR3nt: TGTGCCAGCAGTTACTCGGCAGGGGGCACCGGGGAGCTGTTTTTT; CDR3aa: CASSYSAGGTGELFF
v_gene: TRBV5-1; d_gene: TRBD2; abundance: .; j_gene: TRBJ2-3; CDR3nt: TGCGCCAGCAGCTGGACAGTACGGGGGGGCCGAACAGATACGCAGTATTTT; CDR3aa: CASSWTVRGGRTDTQYF
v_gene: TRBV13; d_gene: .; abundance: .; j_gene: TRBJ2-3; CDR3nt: TGTGCCAGCAGCTTAGGGGGCCGGTCCTCCGATAGGGATACGCAGTATTTT; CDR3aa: CASSLGGRSSDRDTQYF
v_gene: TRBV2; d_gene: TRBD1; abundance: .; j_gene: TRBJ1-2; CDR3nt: TGTGCCAGCAGTCCGGGACAGCGGTTTGGGGGCTACACCTTC; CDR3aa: CASSPGQRFGGYTF
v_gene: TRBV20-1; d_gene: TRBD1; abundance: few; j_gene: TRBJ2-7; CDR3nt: TGCAGTGCTAGAGGCGGACAGGGGGGCGACGAGCAGTACTTC; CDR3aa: CSARGGQGGDEQYF
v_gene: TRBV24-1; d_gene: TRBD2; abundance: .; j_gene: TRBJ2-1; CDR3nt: TGTGCCACCAGCGGGGGACTAGCGGGAGGGCCTGAAGAGCAGTTCTTC; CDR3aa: CATSGGLAGGPEEQFF
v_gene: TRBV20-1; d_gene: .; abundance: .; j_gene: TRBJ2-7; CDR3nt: TGCAGTGGGCGTAAGCAGGGCTCCTACGAGCAGTACTTC; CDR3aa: CSGRKQGSYEQYF
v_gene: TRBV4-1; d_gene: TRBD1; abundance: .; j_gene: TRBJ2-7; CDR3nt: TGCGCCAGCAGCCCCCGACAGGGGAATGCCCCCTACGAGCAGTACTTC; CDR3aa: CASSPRQGNAPYEQYF
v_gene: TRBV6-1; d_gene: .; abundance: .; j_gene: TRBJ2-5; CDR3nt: TGTGCCAGCAGTGAATCGGTCAGCCAAGAGACCCAGTACTTC; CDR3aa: CASSESVSQETQYF
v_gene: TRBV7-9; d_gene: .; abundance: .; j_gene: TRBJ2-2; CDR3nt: TGTGCCAGCAGCGACGGACAAAACACCGGGGAGCTGTTTTTT; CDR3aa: CASSDGQNTGELFF
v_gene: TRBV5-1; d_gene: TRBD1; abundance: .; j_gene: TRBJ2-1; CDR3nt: TGCGCCAGCAGCGAGGGACAGGGTAGAGATGAGCAGTTCTTC; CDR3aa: CASSEGQGRDEQFF
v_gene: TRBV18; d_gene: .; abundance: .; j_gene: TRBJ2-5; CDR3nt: TGTGCCAGCTCACCAGGGGGTCCGGGGCAAGAGACCCAGTACTTC; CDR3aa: CASSPGGPGQETQYF
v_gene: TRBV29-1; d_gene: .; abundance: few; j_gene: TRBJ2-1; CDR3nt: TGCAGCGGAGATGAAACCTACAATGAGCAGTTCTTC; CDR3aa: CSGDETYNEQFF
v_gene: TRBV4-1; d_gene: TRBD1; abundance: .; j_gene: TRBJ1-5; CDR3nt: TGCGCCAGCAGCCAAGGGCAGGGGGAGGGTCAGCCCCAGCATTTT; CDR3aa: CASSQGQGEGQPQHF
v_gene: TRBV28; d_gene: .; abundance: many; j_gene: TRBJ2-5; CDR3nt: TGTGCCAGCAGTTTAAGGGGGGGCAAGACCCAGTACTTC; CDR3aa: CASSLRGGKTQYF
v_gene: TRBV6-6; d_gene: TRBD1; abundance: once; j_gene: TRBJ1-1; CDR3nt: TGTGCCAGCACCCGACAGGGCGAAGCTTTCTTT; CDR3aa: CASTRQGEAFF
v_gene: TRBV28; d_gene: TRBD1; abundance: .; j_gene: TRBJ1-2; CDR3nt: TGTGCCACCGGGACAGCAAACTATGGCTACACCTTC; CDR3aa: CATGTANYGYTF
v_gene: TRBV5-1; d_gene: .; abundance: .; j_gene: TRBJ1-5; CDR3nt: TGCGCCAGCAGCTTGGCCGGAACCCAGCCCCAGCATTTT; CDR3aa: CASSLAGTQPQHF
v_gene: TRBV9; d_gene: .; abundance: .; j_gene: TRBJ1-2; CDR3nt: TGTGCCAGCAGCGTAGGAGGCAGCCACAACTATGGCTACACCTTC; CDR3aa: CASSVGGSHNYGYTF
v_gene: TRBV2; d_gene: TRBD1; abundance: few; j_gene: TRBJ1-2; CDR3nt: TGTGCCAGCAGAGGGTCGTGGACAGGGGTTGGCTACACCTTC; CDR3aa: CASRGSWTGVGYTF
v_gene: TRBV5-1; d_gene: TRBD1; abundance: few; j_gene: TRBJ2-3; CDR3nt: TGCGCCAGCAGCTTCACAGGGGCCCCCGAGGATACGCAGTATTTT; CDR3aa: CASSFTGAPEDTQYF
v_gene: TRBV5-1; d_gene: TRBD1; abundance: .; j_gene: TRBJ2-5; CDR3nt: TGCGCCAGCACCCTTGGACCAGGGGGCCAAGAGACCCAGTACTTC; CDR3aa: CASTLGPGGQETQYF
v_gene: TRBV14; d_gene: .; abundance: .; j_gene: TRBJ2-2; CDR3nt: TGTGCCAGCAGCCAAGAATGGACTACGAACACCGGGGAGCTGTTTTTT; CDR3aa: CASSQEWTTNTGELFF
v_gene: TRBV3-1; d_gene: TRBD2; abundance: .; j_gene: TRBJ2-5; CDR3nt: TGTGCCAGCAGCTCCACTAGCGGGGGGCAAAAGACCCAGTACTTC; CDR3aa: CASSSTSGGQKTQYF
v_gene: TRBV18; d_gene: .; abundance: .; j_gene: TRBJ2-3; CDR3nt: TGTGCCAGCTCACCACCGGCCGGGGGCAGAATGGGTACGCAGTATTTT; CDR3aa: CASSPPAGGRMGTQYF
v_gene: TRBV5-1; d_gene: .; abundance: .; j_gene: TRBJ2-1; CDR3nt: TGCGCCAGCAGCTCCCTCGGCGGGGGCGTAGGATGGGATGAGCAGTTCTTC; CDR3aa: CASSSLGGGVGWDEQFF
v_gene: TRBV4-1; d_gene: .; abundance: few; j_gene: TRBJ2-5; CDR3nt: TGCGCCAGCAGCCAAGTGATGGGCGAGACCCAGTACTTC; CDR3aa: CASSQVMGETQYF